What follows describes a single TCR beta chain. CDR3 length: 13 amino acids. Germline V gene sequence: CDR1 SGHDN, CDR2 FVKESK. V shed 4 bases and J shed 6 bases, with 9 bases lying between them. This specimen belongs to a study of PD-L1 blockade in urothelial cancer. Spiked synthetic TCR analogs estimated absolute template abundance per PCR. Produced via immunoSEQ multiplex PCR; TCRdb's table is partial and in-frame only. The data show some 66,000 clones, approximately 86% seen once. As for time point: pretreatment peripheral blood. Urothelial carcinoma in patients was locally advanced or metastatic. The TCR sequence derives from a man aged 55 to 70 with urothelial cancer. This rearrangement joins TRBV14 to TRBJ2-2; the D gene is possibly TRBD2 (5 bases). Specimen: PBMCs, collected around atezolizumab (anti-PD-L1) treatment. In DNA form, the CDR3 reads TGTGCCAGCAGCCCCCGCGGGTCCGGGGAGCTGTTTTTT. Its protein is CASSPRGSGELFF.